One and the same sample provided the 28 T cell receptor beta chains below, sequenced in a study of T cell repertoires in cytomegalovirus infection. A single record per CDR3 protein comes from TCRdb applying MiXCR to the reads. This sample yields approximately 100,000 distinct CDR3 sequences, of which under 50% are seen a single time; roughly 74% belongs to the top ten. These receptors' targets are unknown. The material was CD8+ T cells from cultured PBMCs, obtained from culture after CMV antigen stimulation. The receptor source for this set is a human donor in good health (CMV status not recorded). Some clones in this sample may be carry-over from other donors' samples.

This clonotype was counted between two and nine times. The CDR3 DNA follows: TGCAGTGCTAGAATCGGACAGGGAACGCGGGAGCTGTTTTTT. It specifies CSARIGQGTRELFF. This sequence joins TRBV20-1 and TRBJ2-2, with 8 bases fitting TRBD1. Per the germline V gene, CDR1 is DFQATT and CDR2 is SNEGSKA (reference sequence). V lost 2 bases to trimming and J lost 9 bases; unmatched junction nucleotides: 8. The CDR3 runs to 14 residues.

This clonotype has a handful of counts. V and J are TRBV27 and TRBJ2-7, with 9 bases identical to TRBD1. Germline trimming cut 5 bases from V and 2 bases from J; bases unmatched to any gene: 7. There are 15 residues in the CDR3. Germline CDR1 MNHEY, CDR2 SMNVEV (reference sequence). This CDR3 reads CASSPRDRETYEQYF. The CDR3 DNA follows: TGTGCCAGCAGTCCCCGGGACAGGGAGACCTACGAGCAGTACTTC.

The chain recombines TRBV7-8 with TRBJ2-4; D possibly corresponds to TRBD2 (7 bases). The CDR3 consists of 14 residues. Trimming pared 0 bases from V and 9 bases from J, leaving 12 bases between. CDR1 and CDR2 (germline): SGHVS, FQNEAQ. The CDR3 sequence is CASSLAGGGVIQYF. The CDR3 DNA reads as TGTGCCAGCAGCTTAGCGGGGGGGGGCGTCATTCAGTACTTC.

This clonotype was counted once. This sequence joins TRBV20-1 and TRBJ2-1; D might be TRBD1 (5 bases). The CDR3 is made up of 15 amino acids. V gave up 1 base and J gave up 1 base, with 11 bases separating them. Germline CDR1 and CDR2: DFQATT and SNEGSKA (reference sequence). This CDR3 reads CSARGWTPSYNEQFF. The CDR3 nucleotides are TGCAGTGCTAGAGGTTGGACACCGTCCTACAATGAGCAGTTCTTC.

The chain recombines TRBV27 with TRBJ2-3, with D possibly TRBD2 on 5 matching bases. The V and J ends lost 5 bases and 3 bases respectively, with 21 bases between them. The CDR3 contains 17 residues. Germline assignment: CDR1 MNHEY and CDR2 SMNVEV (reference sequence). The CDR3 protein is CASSPSVWDGGTDTQYF. The CDR3 DNA sequence: TGTGCCAGCAGTCCCTCGGTATGGGATGGAGGTACAGATACGCAGTATTTT.

A few counts support this clonotype. The chain links TRBV20-1 to TRBJ2-1, with 11 positions matching TRBD2. CDR3 length equals 16 residues. Per germline, CDR1 DFQATT and CDR2 SNEGSKA (reference sequence). V was clipped by 1 base and J by 1 base; unmatched bases: 3. CDR3 amino acids: CSARVLAGESYNEQFF. The CDR3 coding sequence is TGCAGTGCTAGAGTACTAGCGGGGGAGTCCTACAATGAGCAGTTCTTC.

This clonotype has only a few counts. The gene calls are TRBV19 and TRBJ1-5; D gene ambiguous. The V and J ends lost 9 bases and 1 base respectively, with 13 bases between them. This CDR3 is built from 14 residues. Germline CDR1 and CDR2: LNHDA and SQIVND (reference sequence). CDR3 DNA: TGTGCCAGCCAAGGGAGTGGGAGCAATCAGCCCCAGCATTTT. The encoded protein is CASQGSGSNQPQHF.

To note about this clonotype: One end of the junction fails to match germline, which may point to a read error. This chain uses TRBV20-1 with TRBJ2-7; weak D call: TRBD1 (6 bases). This CDR3 is built from 13 residues. CDR1 DFQATT and CDR2 SNEGSKA come from the germline V gene (reference sequence). The CDR3 spells CSVRGDISYEQYF. CDR3 coding DNA: TGCAGTGTTAGAGGGGACATTTCCTACGAGCAGTACTTC.

This clonotype was observed many times. This chain joins TRBV27 and TRBJ1-6; 9 bases are shared with TRBD1. Per germline, CDR1 MNHEY and CDR2 SMNVEV (reference sequence). This CDR3 comprises 16 residues. The J segment lost 6 bases and the V segment lost 3 bases, leaving 6 bases of the junction unmatched. This CDR3 reads CASSLVPDRGNSPLHF. Written as DNA, the CDR3 is TGTGCCAGCAGTTTGGTTCCGGACAGGGGTAATTCACCCCTCCACTTT.

This clonotype showed up just a few times. The rearrangement joins TRBV24-1 to TRBJ2-2; perhaps D is TRBD1 or TRBD2 (5 bases each). The CDR3 is 17 residues long. Trimming took 6 bases from V and 2 from J, leaving 18 bases between them. CDR1 is KGHDR and CDR2 is SFDVKD in the germline V gene. CDR3 DNA sequence: TGTGCCACCAGTTATAGCAGGGAGATTATTAACACCGGGGAGCTGTTTTTT. Translated: CATSYSREIINTGELFF.

The table lists this clonotype with many counts. The chain employs TRBV6-5 and TRBJ1-3; D remains ambiguous. The CDR3 is made up of 16 amino acids. Between the trimmed V and J ends, which lost 0 bases and 0 bases, there was a span of 9 bases. In germline, CDR1 is MNHEY, CDR2 SVGAGI. CDR3 sequence (DNA): TGTGCCAGCAGTTACTCGATGCGAGCCTCTGGAAACACCATATATTTT. It specifies CASSYSMRASGNTIYF.

The J gene is TRBJ2-7, the V gene TRBV2; D is uncertain. Trimming shortened V by 5 bases and J by 0 bases, and 5 bases separated the two germline ends. The germline V gene encodes CDR1 SNHLY and CDR2 FYNNEI. The CDR3 is made up of 12 amino acids. DNA for the CDR3: TGTGCCAGCAGTCAGGACTCCTACGAGCAGTACTTC. It translates to CASSQDSYEQYF.

The J gene is TRBJ1-2, the V gene TRBV6-5; D not certain. V was clipped by 4 bases and J by 4 bases, with 19 bases between them. This CDR3 region has 16 residues. Germline-derived CDR1 and CDR2 are MNHEY and SVGAGI. CDR3 region: CASSSEDGEGLYGYTF. The CDR3 coding sequence is TGTGCCAGCAGTTCCGAGGACGGCGAAGGACTCTATGGCTACACCTTC.

This clonotype occurred many times. The chain uses TRBV2 and TRBJ2-3; 9 bases are a match to TRBD1. The CDR3 runs 16 residues. V shed 5 bases and J 2 bases; nucleotides not matched to a gene: 8. Germline CDR1 SNHLY, CDR2 FYNNEI. CDR3 in DNA: TGTGCCAGCAGTTCCCGGGACAGGGACCACACAGATACGCAGTATTTT. It yields the protein CASSSRDRDHTDTQYF.

This clonotype was counted between two and nine times. The chain recombines TRBV7-9 with TRBJ2-3; 7 nucleotides match TRBD1. CDR3 size: 15 residues. Germline V CDR1 and CDR2: SEHNR, FQNEAQ (reference sequence). After removal of 1 base from V and 0 bases from J, the junction contained 1 base not matched to a gene. The CDR3 DNA follows: TGTGCCAGCAGCTTAGTGGGACAGAGCACAGATACGCAGTATTTT. Translated, it gives CASSLVGQSTDTQYF.

The chain has TRBV7-6 and TRBJ2-1, with TRBD2 as a possible D gene (6 bases). V was clipped by 7 bases and J by 0 bases, with 16 bases between them. Germline CDR1 reads SGHVS; CDR2 reads FNYEAQ. CDR3 length equals 16 residues. The CDR3 sequence: CASTPLGGSSYNEQFF. CDR3 sequence (DNA): TGTGCCAGCACCCCCCTCGGGGGAAGCTCCTACAATGAGCAGTTCTTC.

This chain joins TRBV2 and TRBJ2-7; D is ambiguous. Trimming left V 2 bases short and J 5 bases short, with 7 bases between. The CDR3 contains 12 residues. Per germline, CDR1 SNHLY and CDR2 FYNNEI. CDR3 sequence: CASSESPDEQYF. The CDR3, as DNA: TGTGCCAGCAGTGAATCTCCGGACGAGCAGTACTTC.

The V gene is TRBV19, the J gene TRBJ1-5, with 8 bases identical to TRBD1. J was trimmed by 4 bases and V by 11 bases; bases with no gene match: 4. Germline V gives CDR1 LNHDA, CDR2 SQIVND (reference sequence). There are 12 residues in the CDR3. Here the CDR3 reads CAGGTGNQPQHF. The CDR3 DNA sequence: TGTGCCGGGGGGACAGGTAATCAGCCCCAGCATTTT.

This clonotype has a count of ten or more. V gene TRBV20-1 combines with J gene TRBJ2-6, with 7 bases fitting TRBD1. Germline-derived CDR1 and CDR2 are DFQATT and SNEGSKA (reference sequence). This CDR3 is 17 amino acids long. J was trimmed by 2 bases and V by 0 bases; bases with no gene match: 7. This CDR3 is CSARDYRDRAGANVLTF. The CDR3 DNA follows: TGCAGTGCTAGAGATTACAGAGACAGGGCTGGGGCCAACGTCCTGACTTTC.

This clonotype has only a few counts. The chain joins TRBV12-5 to TRBJ2-3; perhaps TRBD2 as D (6 bases). The CDR3 contains 16 residues. CDR1 and CDR2 (germline): LGHNT, FRNRAP. V lost 5 bases to trimming and J lost 1 base, with 16 bases between them. The DNA for the CDR3 is TGTGCTAGTGGTCCCCCCGGGACTCCTCGCACAGATACGCAGTATTTT. Its protein is CASGPPGTPRTDTQYF.

The sample holds a few counts of this clonotype. This sequence joins TRBV12-3 or TRBV12-4 and TRBJ1-2, with D uncertain. Trimming removed 5 bases from V and 4 bases from J, with 11 bases in between. CDR3 size: 13 residues. CDR3 sequence: CASSIPGSYGYTF. CDR3 bases: TGTGCCAGCAGTATCCCAGGAAGCTATGGCTACACCTTC.

The chain uses TRBV20-1 and TRBJ1-6; possibly TRBD1 for D (5 bases). Germline-derived CDR1 and CDR2 are DFQATT and SNEGSKA (reference sequence). The ends were cut back, 0 bases at V and 0 bases at J, with 12 bases in the middle. The CDR3 runs to 17 residues. This CDR3 reads CSARERDPSSYNSPLHF. CDR3 sequence (DNA): TGCAGTGCTAGAGAACGGGACCCGAGCTCCTATAATTCACCCCTCCACTTT.

The gene calls are TRBV5-6 and TRBJ2-1; 13 bases agree with TRBD2. Germline V gives CDR1 SGHDT, CDR2 YYEEEE. The CDR3 totals 15 residues. The trim removed 4 bases at V and 6 bases at J, leaving 4 bases unmatched. CDR3 nucleotide sequence: TGTGCCAGCAGCAAAACTAGCGGGGGGGCCAATGAGCAGTTCTTC. This gives the protein CASSKTSGGANEQFF. Variable domain in full (rest from reference TRBV5-6 and TRBJ2-1): DAGVTQSPTHLIKTRGQQVTLRCSPKSGHDTVSWYQQALGQGPQFIFQYYEEEERQRGNFPDRFSGHQFPNYSSELNVNALLLGDSALYLCASSKTSGGANEQFFGPGTRLTVL.

The V gene is TRBV28, the J gene TRBJ1-4; D not resolved. Trimming cost V 6 bases and J 8 bases, with 13 bases left between them. The germline V gene encodes CDR1 MDHEN and CDR2 SYDVKM. The CDR3 sequence is 13 residues long. Here the CDR3 reads CASRTYSREKLFF. In nucleotides, the CDR3 is TGTGCCAGCAGGACCTATTCCCGAGAAAAACTGTTTTTT. The full variable domain, completed using reference TRBV28 and TRBJ1-4, is DVKVTQSSRYLVKRTGEKVFLECVQDMDHENMFWYRQDPGLGLRLIYFSYDVKMKEKGDIPEGYSVSREKKERFSLILESASTNQTSMYLCASRTYSREKLFFGSGTQLSVL.

V and J are TRBV5-6 and TRBJ2-1; possible D gene TRBD1, 5 bases. Trimming shortened V by 0 bases and J by 2 bases, and 9 bases separated the two germline ends. From germline, CDR1 is SGHDT and CDR2 YYEEEE. The CDR3 loop spans 15 amino acids. The CDR3: CASSLGTPTYNEQFF. The CDR3 DNA reads as TGTGCCAGCAGCTTGGGGACACCAACCTACAATGAGCAGTTCTTC.

Only a few counts were recorded for this clonotype. This chain joins TRBV5-5 and TRBJ2-5, with unresolved D. The V gene's germline CDR1 is SGHKS and CDR2 YYEKEE (reference sequence). The CDR3 loop spans 19 amino acids. For the CDR3, the DNA is TGTGCATCCCCCCACCTGTTTGCCCAAGTCCTAAAATTTCAAGAGACCCAGTACTTC. This codes for CASPHLFAQVLKFQETQYF.

This clonotype occurred a few times. J is TRBJ2-3 and V is TRBV7-3; 7 bases fit TRBD1. CDR1 and CDR2 (germline): SGHTA, FQGTGA. V lost 4 bases to trimming and J lost 4 bases; unmatched junction nucleotides: 5. This CDR3 comprises 14 residues. The CDR3 loop is CASSYTGAADTQYF. The CDR3 DNA is TGTGCCAGCAGCTACACAGGGGCCGCAGATACGCAGTATTTT.

At least ten counts were recorded for this clonotype. The J gene is TRBJ2-1, the V gene TRBV7-2; TRBD2 agrees at 8 bases. The V gene end was trimmed by 2 bases and the J gene end by 2 bases; junction bases not matched to a gene: 8. The CDR3 consists of 17 residues. CDR1 is SGHTA, CDR2 FQGNSA, per germline. In DNA, the CDR3 is TGTGCCAGCAGCTTAACGGCGGGGGGCTCCCCCTACAATGAGCAGTTCTTC. Translating gives CASSLTAGGSPYNEQFF.